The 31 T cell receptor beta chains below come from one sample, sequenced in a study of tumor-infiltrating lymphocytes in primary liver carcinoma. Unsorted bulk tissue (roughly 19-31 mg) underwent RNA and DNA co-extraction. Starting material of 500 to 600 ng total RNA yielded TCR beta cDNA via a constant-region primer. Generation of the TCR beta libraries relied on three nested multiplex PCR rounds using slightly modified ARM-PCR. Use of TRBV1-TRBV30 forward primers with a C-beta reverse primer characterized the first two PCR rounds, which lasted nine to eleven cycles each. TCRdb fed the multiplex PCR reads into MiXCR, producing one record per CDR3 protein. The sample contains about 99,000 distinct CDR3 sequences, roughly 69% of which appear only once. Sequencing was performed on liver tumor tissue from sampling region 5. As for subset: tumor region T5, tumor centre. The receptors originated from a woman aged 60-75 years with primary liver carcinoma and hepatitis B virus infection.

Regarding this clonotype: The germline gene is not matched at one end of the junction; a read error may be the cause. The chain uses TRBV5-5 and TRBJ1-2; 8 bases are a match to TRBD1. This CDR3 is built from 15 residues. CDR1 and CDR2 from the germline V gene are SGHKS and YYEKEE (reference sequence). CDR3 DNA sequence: TGTGCCAGCAGTTGGGACAGGAGAGCTAACTATGCCTACACCTTC. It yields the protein CASSWDRRANYAYTF.

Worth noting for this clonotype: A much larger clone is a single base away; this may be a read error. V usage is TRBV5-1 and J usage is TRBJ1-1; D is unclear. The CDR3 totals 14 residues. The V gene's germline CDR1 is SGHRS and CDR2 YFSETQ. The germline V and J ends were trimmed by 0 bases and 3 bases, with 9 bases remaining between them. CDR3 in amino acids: CASSLGVRDTEAFF. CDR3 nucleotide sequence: TGCGCCAGCAGCTTGGGTGTCAGAGACACTGAAGCTTTCTTT.

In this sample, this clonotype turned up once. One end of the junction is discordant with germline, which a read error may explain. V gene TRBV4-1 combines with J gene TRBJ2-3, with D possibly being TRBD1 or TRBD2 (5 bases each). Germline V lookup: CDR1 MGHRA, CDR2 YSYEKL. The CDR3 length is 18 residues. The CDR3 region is CASSQERGLTVGEDRQYF. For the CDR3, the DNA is TGCGCCAGCAGCCAAGAACGGGGCCTTACAGTGGGCGAAGATAGGCAGTATTTT.

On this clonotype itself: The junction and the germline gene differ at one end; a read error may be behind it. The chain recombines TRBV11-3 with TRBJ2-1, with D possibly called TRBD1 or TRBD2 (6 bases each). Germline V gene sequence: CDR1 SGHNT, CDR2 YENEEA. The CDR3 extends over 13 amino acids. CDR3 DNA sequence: TGTGCCAGCAGTGTCGGGGGCTACAATGAACAGTCCTTC. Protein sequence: CASSVGGYNEQSF.

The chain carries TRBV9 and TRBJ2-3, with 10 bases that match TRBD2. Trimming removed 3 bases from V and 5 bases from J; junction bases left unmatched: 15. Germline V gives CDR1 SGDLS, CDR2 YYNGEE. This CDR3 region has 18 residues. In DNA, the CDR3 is TGTGCCAGCAGCGGGGGATTCGAGCGGGAGGGCCATGGAGATACGCAGTATTTT. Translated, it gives CASSGGFEREGHGDTQYF.

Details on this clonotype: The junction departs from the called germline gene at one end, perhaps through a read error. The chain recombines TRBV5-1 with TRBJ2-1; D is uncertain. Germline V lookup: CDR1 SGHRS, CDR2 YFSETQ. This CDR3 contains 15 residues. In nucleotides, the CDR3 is TGCGCCAGCAGCTTGTCTGCAGTCACATACAATGAGCGGTTCTTC. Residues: CASSLSAVTYNERFF. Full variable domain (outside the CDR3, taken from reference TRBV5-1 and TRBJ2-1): KAGVTQTPRYLIKTRGQQVTLSCSPISGHRSVSWYQQTPGQGLQFLFEYFSETQRNKGNFPGRFSGRQFSNSRSEMNVSTLELGDSALYLCASSLSAVTYNERFFGPGTRLTVL.

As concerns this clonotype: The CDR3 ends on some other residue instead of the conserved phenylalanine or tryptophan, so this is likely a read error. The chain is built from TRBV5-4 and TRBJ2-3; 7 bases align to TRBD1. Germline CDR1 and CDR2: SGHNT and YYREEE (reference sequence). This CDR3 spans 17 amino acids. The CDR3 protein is CTSSPRQGTMVGDTQYL. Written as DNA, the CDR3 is TGTACCAGCAGCCCACGACAGGGTACGATGGTTGGAGATACGCAGTATCTT.

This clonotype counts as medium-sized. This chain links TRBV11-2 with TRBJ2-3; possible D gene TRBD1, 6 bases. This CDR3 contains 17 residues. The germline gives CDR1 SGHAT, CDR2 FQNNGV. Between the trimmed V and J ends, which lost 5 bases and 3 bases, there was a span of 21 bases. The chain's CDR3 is CASSPAPRGKGTDTQYF. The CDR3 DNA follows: TGTGCCAGCAGCCCGGCCCCCAGGGGCAAAGGAACAGATACGCAGTATTTT.

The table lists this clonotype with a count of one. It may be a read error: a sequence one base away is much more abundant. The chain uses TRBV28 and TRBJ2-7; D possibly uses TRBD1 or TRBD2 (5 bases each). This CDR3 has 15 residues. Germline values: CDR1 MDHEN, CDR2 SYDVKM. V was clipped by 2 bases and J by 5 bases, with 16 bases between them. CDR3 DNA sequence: TGTGCCAGCAGTTTAGTTGGGGGTTTGGACCACGAGCAGTACTTC. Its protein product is CASSLVGGLDHEQYF.

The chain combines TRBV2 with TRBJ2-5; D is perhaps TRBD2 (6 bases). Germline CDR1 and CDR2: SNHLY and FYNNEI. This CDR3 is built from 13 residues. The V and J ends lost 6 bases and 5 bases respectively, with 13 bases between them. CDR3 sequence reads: CASSNLEGETQYF. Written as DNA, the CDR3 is TGTGCCAGCAGCAATCTGGAGGGGGAGACCCAGTACTTC.

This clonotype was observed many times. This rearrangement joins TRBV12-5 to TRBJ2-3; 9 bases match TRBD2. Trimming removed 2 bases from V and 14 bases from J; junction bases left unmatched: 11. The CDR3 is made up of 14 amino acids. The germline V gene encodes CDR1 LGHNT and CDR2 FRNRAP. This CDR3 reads CASGLLEAGGSWYF. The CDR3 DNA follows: TGTGCTAGTGGTTTGTTAGAAGCGGGAGGCTCCTGGTATTTT.

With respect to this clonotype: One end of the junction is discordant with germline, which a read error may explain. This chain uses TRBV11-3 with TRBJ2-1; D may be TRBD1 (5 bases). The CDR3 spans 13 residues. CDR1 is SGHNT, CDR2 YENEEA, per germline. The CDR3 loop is CTSSLGDSNELSF. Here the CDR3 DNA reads TGTACCAGCAGCTTAGGAGACAGCAATGAGCTGTCCTTC.

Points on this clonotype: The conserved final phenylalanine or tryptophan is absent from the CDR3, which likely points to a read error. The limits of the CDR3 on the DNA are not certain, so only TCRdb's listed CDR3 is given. The CDR3: CASSLGVGTGTPII. The genes are TRBV7-8 and TRBJ1-4. The CDR3 totals 14 residues, both ends included. In germline, CDR1 is SGHVS, CDR2 FQNEAQ.

CDR3 DNA sequence: TGTGCCAGCAATATGGACAGGGCCAGGGCCCAGTACTTC. It encodes CASNMDRARAQYF. The chain is built from TRBV12-3 or TRBV12-4 and TRBJ2-5; 8 bases are shared with TRBD1. The ends lost 7 bases at V and 9 bases at J; junction bases unmatched: 10. The length of the CDR3 is 13 residues.

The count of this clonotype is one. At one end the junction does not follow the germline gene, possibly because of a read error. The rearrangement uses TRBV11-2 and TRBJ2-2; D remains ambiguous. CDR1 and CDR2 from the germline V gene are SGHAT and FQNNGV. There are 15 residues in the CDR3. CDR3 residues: CASSPPRGPAGELFF. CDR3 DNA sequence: TGTGCTAGCAGCCCTCCGCGAGGACCGGCCGGGGAGCTGTTTTTT. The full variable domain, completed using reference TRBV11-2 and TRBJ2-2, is EAGVAQSPRYKIIEKRQSVAFWCNPISGHATLYWYQQILGQGPKLLIQFQNNGVVDDSQLPKDRFSAERLKGVDSTLKIQPAKLEDSAVYLCASSPPRGPAGELFFGEGSRLTVL.

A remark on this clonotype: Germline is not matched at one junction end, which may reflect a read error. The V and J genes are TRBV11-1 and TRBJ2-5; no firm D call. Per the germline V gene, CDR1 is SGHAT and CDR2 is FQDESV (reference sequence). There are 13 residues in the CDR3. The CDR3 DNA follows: TGTGGCAGCAGCTTACAGTACCAAGGGACCCAGTACTTC. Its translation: CGSSLQYQGTQYF.

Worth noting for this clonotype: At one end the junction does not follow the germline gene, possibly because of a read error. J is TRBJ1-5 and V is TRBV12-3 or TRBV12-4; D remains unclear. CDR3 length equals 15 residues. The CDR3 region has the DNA TGTGTCAGCAGTCTCCGCCAAGGGCGGGGTCAGCCCCAGCATTTT. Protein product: CVSSLRQGRGQPQHF.

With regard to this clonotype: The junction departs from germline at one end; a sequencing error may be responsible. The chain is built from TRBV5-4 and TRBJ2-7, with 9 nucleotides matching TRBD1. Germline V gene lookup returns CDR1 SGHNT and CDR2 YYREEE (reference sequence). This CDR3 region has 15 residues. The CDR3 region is CACSLGQGLGYEQYF. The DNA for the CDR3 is TGTGCCTGCAGTTTGGGACAGGGTCTAGGCTACGAGCAGTACTTC.

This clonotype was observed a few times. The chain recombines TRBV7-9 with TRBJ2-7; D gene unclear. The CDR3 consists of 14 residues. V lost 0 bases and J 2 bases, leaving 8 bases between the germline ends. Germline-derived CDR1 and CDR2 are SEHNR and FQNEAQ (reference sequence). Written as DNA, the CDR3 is TGTGCCAGCAGCTTAGCGGGTGACACCTACGAGCAGTACTTC. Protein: CASSLAGDTYEQYF.

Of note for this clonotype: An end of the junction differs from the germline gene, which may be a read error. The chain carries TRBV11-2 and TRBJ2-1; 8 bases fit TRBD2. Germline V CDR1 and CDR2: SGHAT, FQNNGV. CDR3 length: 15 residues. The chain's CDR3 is CASRLAGTRNNEKFF. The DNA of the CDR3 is TGTGCCAGCAGACTAGCAGGGACTAGAAACAATGAGAAGTTCTTC. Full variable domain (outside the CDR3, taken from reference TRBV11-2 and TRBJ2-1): EAGVAQSPRYKIIEKRQSVAFWCNPISGHATLYWYQQILGQGPKLLIQFQNNGVVDDSQLPKDRFSAERLKGVDSTLKIQPAKLEDSAVYLCASRLAGTRNNEKFFGPGTRLTVL.

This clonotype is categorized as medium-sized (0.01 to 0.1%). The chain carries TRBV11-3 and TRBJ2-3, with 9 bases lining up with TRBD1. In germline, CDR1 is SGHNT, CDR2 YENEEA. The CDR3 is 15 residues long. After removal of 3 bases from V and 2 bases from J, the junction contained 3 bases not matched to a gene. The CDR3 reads CASSFGTGFTDTQYF. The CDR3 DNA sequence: TGTGCCAGCAGCTTCGGGACAGGGTTCACAGATACGCAGTATTTT.

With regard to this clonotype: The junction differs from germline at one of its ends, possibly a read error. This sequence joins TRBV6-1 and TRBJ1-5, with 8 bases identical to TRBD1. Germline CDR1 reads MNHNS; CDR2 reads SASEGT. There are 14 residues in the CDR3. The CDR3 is CVSCTGGGNQPQHF. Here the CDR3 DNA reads TGTGTCAGCTGTACAGGGGGAGGGAATCAGCCCCAGCATTTT.

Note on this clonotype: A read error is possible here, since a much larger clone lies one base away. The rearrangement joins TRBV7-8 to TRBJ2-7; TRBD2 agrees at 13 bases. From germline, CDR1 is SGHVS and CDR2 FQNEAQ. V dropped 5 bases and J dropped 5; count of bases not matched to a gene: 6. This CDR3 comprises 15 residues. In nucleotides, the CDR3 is TGTGCCAGCAGCCACACGACTAGCGGGAGGCACGAGCAGTACTTC. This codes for CASSHTTSGRHEQYF.

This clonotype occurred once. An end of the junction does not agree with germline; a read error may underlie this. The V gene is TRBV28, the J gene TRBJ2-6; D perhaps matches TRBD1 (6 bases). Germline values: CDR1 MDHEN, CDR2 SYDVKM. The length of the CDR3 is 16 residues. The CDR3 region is CASSHREPSGANVLTF. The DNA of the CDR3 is TGTGCAAGCAGTCACAGGGAACCCAGTGGGGCCAACGTCCTGACTTTC.

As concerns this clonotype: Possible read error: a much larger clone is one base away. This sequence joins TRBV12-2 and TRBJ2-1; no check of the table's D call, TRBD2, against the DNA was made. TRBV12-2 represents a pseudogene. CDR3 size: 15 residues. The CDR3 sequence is CASRRTSRRWDEQFF. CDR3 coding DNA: TGTGCAAGTCGTCGGACTAGCAGGAGGTGGGATGAGCAGTTCTTC.

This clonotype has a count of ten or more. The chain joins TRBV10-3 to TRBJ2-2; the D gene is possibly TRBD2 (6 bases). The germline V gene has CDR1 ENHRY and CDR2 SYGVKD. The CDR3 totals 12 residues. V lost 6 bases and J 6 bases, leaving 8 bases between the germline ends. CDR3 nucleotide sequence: TGTGCCATCAGGTCGGGGGCCGGGGAGCTGTTTTTT. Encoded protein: CAIRSGAGELFF.

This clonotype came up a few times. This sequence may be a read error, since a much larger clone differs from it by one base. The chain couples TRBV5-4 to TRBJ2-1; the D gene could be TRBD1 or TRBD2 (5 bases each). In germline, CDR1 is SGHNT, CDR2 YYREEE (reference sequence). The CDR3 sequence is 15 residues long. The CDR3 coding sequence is TGTACCAGCAGCTTCACTTCGGGACCCACTAATGAGCAGTTCTTC. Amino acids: CTSSFTSGPTNEQFF.

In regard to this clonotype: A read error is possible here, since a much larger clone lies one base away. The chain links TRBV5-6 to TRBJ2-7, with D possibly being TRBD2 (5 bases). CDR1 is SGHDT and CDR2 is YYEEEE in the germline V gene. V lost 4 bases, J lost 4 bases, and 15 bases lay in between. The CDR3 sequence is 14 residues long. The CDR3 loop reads CASSTKREDYEQYF. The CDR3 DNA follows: TGTGCCAGCAGCACAAAGAGGGAAGATTACGAGCAGTACTTC.

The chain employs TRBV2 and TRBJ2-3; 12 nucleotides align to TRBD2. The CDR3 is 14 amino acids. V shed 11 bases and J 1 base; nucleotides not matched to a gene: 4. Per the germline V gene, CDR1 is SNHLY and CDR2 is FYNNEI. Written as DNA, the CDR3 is TGTGCCGGGCGACTAGCGGGAGGCACAGATACGCAGTATTTT. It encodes CAGRLAGGTDTQYF.

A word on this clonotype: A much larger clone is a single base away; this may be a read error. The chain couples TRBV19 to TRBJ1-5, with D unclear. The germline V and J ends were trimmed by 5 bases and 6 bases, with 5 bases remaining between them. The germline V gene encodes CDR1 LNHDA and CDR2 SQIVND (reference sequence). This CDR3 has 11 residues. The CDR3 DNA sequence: TGTGCCAGTAGTGGCGGTCAGCCCCAGCATTTT. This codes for CASSGGQPQHF. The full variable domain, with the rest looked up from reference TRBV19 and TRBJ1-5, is DGGITQSPKYLFRKEGQNVTLSCEQNLNHDAMYWYRQDPGQGLRLIYYSQIVNDFQKGDIAEGYSVSREKKESFPLTVTSAQKNPTAFYLCASSGGQPQHFGDGTRLSIL.

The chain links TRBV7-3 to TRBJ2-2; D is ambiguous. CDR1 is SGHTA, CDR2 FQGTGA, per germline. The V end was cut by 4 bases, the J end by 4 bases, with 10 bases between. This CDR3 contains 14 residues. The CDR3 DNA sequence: TGTGCCAGCAGCTCCGACGGGTCCACCGGGGAGCTGTTTTTT. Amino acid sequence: CASSSDGSTGELFF. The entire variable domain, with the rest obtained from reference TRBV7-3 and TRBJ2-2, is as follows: GAGVSQTPSNKVTEKGKYVELRCDPISGHTALYWYRQSLGQGPEFLIYFQGTGAADDSGLPNDRFFAVRPEGSVSTLKIQRTERGDSAVYLCASSSDGSTGELFFGEGSRLTVL.